This T cell receptor (beta chain) was identified in a study of T cell responses to AZD1222 COVID-19 vaccine. This table comes from immunoSEQ multiplex PCR, and its TCRdb copy is limited to in-frame clones, with some not included. The sample records about 97,000 clones, less than 95% being singletons. CDR3 length equals 15 residues. V lost 3 bases to trimming and J lost 4 bases, with 15 bases between them. CDR1 and CDR2 from the germline V gene are MGHRA and YSYEKL. This sample comprised peripheral blood, obtained on day 0 of AZD1222 vaccination. This TCR derives from an adult in good health. The chain couples TRBV4-1 to TRBJ1-2, with D possibly matching TRBD1 (5 bases). The CDR3 protein is CASSQVMTASYGYTF. CDR3 DNA sequence: TGCGCCAGCAGCCAGGTCATGACAGCTAGCTATGGCTACACCTTC.